This T cell receptor (beta chain) appears in the sequencing data of a study of cytomegalovirus exposure and HLA in healthy donors. Across the whole study: HLA-typed donors were the source of 83 million or so unique TCRs held in an early data release. Study findings and constraints: It was reported that the classifier diagnosed cytomegalovirus status with high specificity and sensitivity in both the original and validation cohorts.

In this sample, this clone turned up once. The target antigen is unknown. Germline CDR1 and CDR2: MRHNA and SNTAGT. CDR3 size: 14 residues. Trimming cost V 5 bases and J 2 bases; bases outside gene matches: 4. The PCR was carried out with 60 Vbeta primers and 13 Jbeta primers. Generated by immunoSEQ multiplex PCR, the TCRdb table keeps only in-frame clones and is missing some. In the table there are 180,000 or so clones, approximately 82% of which are singletons. Sequenced input: PBMCs. The chain couples TRBV6-4 to TRBJ1-1, with 8 nucleotides matching TRBD1. This sequence originates from a woman between 40 and 50 years old in good health and CMV-seropositive. CDR3 loop: CASSPDRDNTEAFF. DNA for the CDR3: TGTGCCAGCAGTCCGGACAGGGATAACACTGAAGCTTTCTTT.